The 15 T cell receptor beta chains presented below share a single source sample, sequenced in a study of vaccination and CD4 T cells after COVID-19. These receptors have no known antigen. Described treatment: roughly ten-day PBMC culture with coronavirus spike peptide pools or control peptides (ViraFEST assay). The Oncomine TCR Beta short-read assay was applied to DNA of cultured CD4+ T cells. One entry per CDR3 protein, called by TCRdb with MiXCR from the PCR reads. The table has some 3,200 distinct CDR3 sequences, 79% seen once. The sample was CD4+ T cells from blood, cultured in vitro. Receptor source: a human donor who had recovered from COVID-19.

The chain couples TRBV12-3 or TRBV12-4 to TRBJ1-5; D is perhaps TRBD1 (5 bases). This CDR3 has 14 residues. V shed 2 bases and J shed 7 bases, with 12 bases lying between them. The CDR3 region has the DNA TGTGCCAGCAGTTTAAAGCATTGGGGGCAGCCCCAGCATTTT. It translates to CASSLKHWGQPQHF.

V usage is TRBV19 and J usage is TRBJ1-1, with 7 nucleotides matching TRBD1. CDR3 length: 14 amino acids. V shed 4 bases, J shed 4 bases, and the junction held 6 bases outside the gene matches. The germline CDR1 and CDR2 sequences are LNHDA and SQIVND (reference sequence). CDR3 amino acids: CASSTTTGITEAFF. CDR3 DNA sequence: TGTGCCAGTAGTACGACGACAGGGATCACTGAAGCTTTCTTT.

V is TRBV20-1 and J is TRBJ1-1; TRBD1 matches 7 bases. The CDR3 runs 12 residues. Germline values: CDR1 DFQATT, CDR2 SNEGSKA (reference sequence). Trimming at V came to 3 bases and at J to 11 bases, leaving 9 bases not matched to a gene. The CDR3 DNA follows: TGCAGTGCTAGCCCAGGGGGTGGGAAGGCTTTCTTT. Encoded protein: CSASPGGGKAFF.

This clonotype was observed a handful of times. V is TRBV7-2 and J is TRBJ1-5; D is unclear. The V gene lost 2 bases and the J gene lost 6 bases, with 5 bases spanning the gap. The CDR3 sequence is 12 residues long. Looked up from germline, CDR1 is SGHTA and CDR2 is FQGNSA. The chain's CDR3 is CASSLMGQPQHF. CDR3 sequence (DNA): TGTGCCAGCAGCTTAATGGGTCAGCCCCAGCATTTT.

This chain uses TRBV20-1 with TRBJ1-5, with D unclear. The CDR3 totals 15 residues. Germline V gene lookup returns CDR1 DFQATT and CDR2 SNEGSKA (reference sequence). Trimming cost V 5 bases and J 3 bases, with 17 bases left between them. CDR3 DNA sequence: TGCAGTGCTCCCAACGGTGGGAATACCAATCAGCCCCAGCATTTT. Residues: CSAPNGGNTNQPQHF.

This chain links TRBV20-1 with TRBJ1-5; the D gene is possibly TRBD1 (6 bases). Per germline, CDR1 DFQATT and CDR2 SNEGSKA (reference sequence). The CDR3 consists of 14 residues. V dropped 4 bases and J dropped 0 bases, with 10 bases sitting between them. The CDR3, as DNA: TGCAGTGCTATCACAGGGAATAGCAATCAGCCCCAGCATTTT. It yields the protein CSAITGNSNQPQHF.

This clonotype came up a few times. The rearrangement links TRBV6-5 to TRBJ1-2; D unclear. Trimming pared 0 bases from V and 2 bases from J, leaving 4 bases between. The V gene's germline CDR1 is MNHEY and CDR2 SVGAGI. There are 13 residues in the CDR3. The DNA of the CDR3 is TGTGCCAGCAGTTACTCGGACAACTATGGCTACACCTTC. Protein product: CASSYSDNYGYTF.

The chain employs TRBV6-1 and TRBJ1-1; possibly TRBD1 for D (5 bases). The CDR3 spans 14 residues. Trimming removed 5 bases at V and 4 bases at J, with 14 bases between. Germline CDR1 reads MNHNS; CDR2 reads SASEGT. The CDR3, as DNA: TGTGCCAGCAGTAAACCGGGACCGAGCACTGAAGCTTTCTTT. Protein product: CASSKPGPSTEAFF.

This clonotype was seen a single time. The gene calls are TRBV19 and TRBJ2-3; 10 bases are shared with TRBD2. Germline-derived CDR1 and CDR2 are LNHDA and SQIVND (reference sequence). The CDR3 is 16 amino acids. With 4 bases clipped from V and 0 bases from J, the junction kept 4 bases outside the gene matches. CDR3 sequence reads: CASSKRTSGSTDTQYF. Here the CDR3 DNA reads TGTGCCAGTAGTAAACGGACTAGCGGAAGCACAGATACGCAGTATTTT.

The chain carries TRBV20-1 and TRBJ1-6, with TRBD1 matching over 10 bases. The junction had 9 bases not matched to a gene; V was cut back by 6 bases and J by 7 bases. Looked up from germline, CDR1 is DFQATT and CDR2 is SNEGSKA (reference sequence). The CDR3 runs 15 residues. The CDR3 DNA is TGCAGTGCCGCTCCGGGACAGGGGTCGAATTCACCCCTCCACTTT. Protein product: CSAAPGQGSNSPLHF.

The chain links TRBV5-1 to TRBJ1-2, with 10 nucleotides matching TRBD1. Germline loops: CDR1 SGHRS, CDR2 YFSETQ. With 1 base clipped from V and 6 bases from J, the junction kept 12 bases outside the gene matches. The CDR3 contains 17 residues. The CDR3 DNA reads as TGCGCCAGCAGCTTGCCGACAGGGGGCTTAGGGTTGGATGGCTACACCTTC. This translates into CASSLPTGGLGLDGYTF.

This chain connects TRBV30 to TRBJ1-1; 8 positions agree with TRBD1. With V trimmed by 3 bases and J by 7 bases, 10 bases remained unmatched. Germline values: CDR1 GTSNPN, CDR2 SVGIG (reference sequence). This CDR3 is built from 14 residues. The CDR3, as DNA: TGTGCCTGGAGCACCTACAGGGGGACGGGTGAAGCTTTCTTT. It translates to CAWSTYRGTGEAFF.

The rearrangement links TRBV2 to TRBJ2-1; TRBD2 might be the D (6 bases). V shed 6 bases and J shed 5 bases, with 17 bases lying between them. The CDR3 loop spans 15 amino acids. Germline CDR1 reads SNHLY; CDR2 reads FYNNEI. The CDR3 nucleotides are TGTGCCAGCAGAGATCTACCGGGACTTAACAATGAGCAGTTCTTC. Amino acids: CASRDLPGLNNEQFF.

The DNA for the CDR3 is TGTGCCAGCAGTTCGACAGGGGGGAATCAGCCCCAGCATTTT. Amino acids: CASSSTGGNQPQHF. This chain joins TRBV12-3 or TRBV12-4 and TRBJ1-5, with TRBD1 identical over 9 bases. The V gene end was trimmed by 4 bases and the J gene end by 4 bases; junction bases not matched to a gene: 2. The CDR3 is 14 amino acids.

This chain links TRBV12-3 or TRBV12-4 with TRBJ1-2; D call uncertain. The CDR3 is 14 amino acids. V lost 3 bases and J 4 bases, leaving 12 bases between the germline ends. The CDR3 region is CASSFSSRPYGYTF. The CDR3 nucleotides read TGTGCCAGCAGTTTCTCGAGCAGGCCCTATGGCTACACCTTC.